This TCR beta chain was sequenced for a study of vaccination effects on CD4 cells after COVID-19. Study summary: Cultivation was performed at approximately 2.1 million PBMC per well with 9 to 10 IU/ml IL-2 and 7.5 to 10 ug/ml peptides added. Broader study findings: Clones induced by infection and by vaccine showed marked clonal contraction late after vaccination. The study got few convalescent patients and did not collect any early post-infection timepoints.

Culture proceeded for 10 days, and CD4+ T cells were then isolated. Participants each got two BNT162b2 or mRNA-1273 vaccine doses. Vaccine recipients, nucleocapsid antibody negative, had no prior SARS-CoV-2 infection. Trimming left V 8 bases short and J 1 base short, with 14 bases between. This CDR3 has 15 amino acids. Germline loops: CDR1 MDHEN, CDR2 SYDVKM. For this clone: What it binds is unknown.

TCRdb's copy holds only in-frame clones and misses some; the assay was immunoSEQ multiplex PCR. The sample yields tens of thousands of clones, approximately 80% seen once. The clonotype originates from a human donor who received a COVID-19 vaccine. The J gene is TRBJ2-2, the V gene TRBV28; D not certain. This sample comprised CD4+ T cells from PBMCs cultured without peptide, obtained after COVID-19 vaccination. The CDR3 DNA follows: TGTGCCAGCGCTACCCGGAGACAGAACACCGGGGAGCTGTTTTTT. Translating it yields CASATRRQNTGELFF.